The clone carrying this TCR beta chain occurred a few times. Its matching antigen is unknown. The data were taken from a study of T cell repertoires in cytomegalovirus infection. Turning to the study itself: Recently identified HLA-C-restricted and well-studied HLA-B-restricted CMV epitopes were used. Signatures in public TCR beta sequences pointed to both CMV infection and matching HLA type.

TCRdb re-called the reads through MiXCR, storing one row per CDR3 protein. The table shows about 890,000 distinct CDR3 sequences, with around 32% occurring only once. Study-level results: Dominating the ex vivo response were HLA-C-restricted CMV-specific TCR beta clonotypes. Totalled public TCR beta family frequency picked out people who carried CMV plus the relevant HLA.

The germline V gene has CDR1 SNHLY and CDR2 FYNNEI. The CDR3 spans 13 residues. The V and J ends lost 2 bases and 2 bases respectively, with 7 bases between them. Sequenced material: cultured CD8+ T cells from PBMCs, taken from culture after CMV antigen stimulation. This TCR was recovered from a human donor in good health (CMV status not recorded). Some clones in this sample may be carry-over from other donors' samples. The V call is TRBV2, the J call TRBJ2-7; D unresolved. The CDR3 bases are TGTGCCAGCAGTGAAAATTTAACCTACGAGCAGTACGTC. Translating it yields CASSENLTYEQYV.